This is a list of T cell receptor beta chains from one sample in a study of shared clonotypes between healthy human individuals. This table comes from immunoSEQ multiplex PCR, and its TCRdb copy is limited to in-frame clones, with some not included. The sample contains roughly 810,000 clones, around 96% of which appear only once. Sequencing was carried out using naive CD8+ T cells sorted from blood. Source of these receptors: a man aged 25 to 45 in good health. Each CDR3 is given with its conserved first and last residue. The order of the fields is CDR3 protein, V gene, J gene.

CDR3: CSVEGSGRAGELFF; V: TRBV29-1; J: TRBJ2-2
CDR3: CASSFPLADTQYF; V: TRBV28; J: TRBJ2-3
CDR3: CASGFSNIRGLARQETQYF; V: TRBV12-5; J: TRBJ2-5
CDR3: CASSLPLAGGRHEQFF; V: TRBV7-8; J: TRBJ2-1
CDR3: CASSARGAYYGYTF; V: TRBV7-2; J: TRBJ1-2
CDR3: CASSLAGSGYGYTF; V: TRBV5-4; J: TRBJ1-2
CDR3: CAWRALRDNEQFF; V: TRBV30; J: TRBJ2-1
CDR3: CASSQDNGGFQYF; V: TRBV4-1; J: TRBJ2-4
CDR3: CASSLGQGSRYGYTF; V: TRBV5-6; J: TRBJ1-2
CDR3: CASSFPNDGALVQYF; V: TRBV7-9; J: TRBJ2-7
CDR3: CASSVGGGGQEKLFF; V: TRBV9; J: TRBJ1-4
CDR3: CASSTGNQPQHF; V: TRBV27; J: TRBJ1-5
CDR3: CASSLDRKGVNEQFF; V: TRBV5-6; J: TRBJ2-1
CDR3: CASANSNEQFF; V: TRBV9; J: TRBJ2-1
CDR3: CASSDSYGGRTDTQYF; V: TRBV25-1; J: TRBJ2-3
CDR3: CASPTPGQPNTEAFF; V: TRBV11-2; J: TRBJ1-1
CDR3: CASSLDWTGELFF; V: TRBV5-4; J: TRBJ2-2
CDR3: CATRTGEKLFF; V: TRBV5-1; J: TRBJ1-4
CDR3: CASSLISYNEQFF; V: TRBV11-2; J: TRBJ2-1
CDR3: CASSLGVGASYEQYF; V: TRBV7-2; J: TRBJ2-7
CDR3: CSVVEAGGPSDTQYF; V: TRBV29-1; J: TRBJ2-3
CDR3: CASSLLAASYNEQFF; V: TRBV7-9; J: TRBJ2-1
CDR3: CASSQDRTGLRDYTF; V: TRBV4-1; J: TRBJ1-2
CDR3: CASNLGLAGDTQYF; V: TRBV27; J: TRBJ2-3
CDR3: CASSSSGRSTDTQYF; V: TRBV7-3; J: TRBJ2-3
CDR3: CASGLVPYEQYF; V: TRBV12-5; J: TRBJ2-7
CDR3: CASSLAAGYEQYF; V: TRBV7-9; J: TRBJ2-7
CDR3: CASSPLRGGYGYTF; V: TRBV11-2; J: TRBJ1-2
CDR3: CASSPGETQYF; V: TRBV7-2; J: TRBJ2-5
CDR3: CASSLALAQTNTGELFF; V: TRBV7-2; J: TRBJ2-2
CDR3: CASSRGPAVHQPQHF; V: TRBV2; J: TRBJ1-5
CDR3: CASSLSAGWPEAFF; V: TRBV7-9; J: TRBJ1-1
CDR3: CASSHSRTEHTEAFF; V: TRBV7-9; J: TRBJ1-1
CDR3: CASRPPGGGFHEQYF; V: TRBV27; J: TRBJ2-7
CDR3: CASSLTGTGGASGYTF; V: TRBV27; J: TRBJ1-2
CDR3: CASRAVDTGELFF; V: TRBV5-5; J: TRBJ2-2
CDR3: CASSPLLIAGGYNEQFF; V: TRBV7-7; J: TRBJ2-1
CDR3: CASSVSGRANEQYF; V: TRBV7-8; J: TRBJ2-7
CDR3: CASSWGQGADEQYF; V: TRBV7-9; J: TRBJ2-7
CDR3: CASSFPTSGKGETQYF; V: TRBV7-9; J: TRBJ2-5
CDR3: CASSYSLGGNNEQFF; V: TRBV6-5; J: TRBJ2-1
CDR3: CASSSRTSWEQFF; V: TRBV27; J: TRBJ2-1
CDR3: CASSPAGRSYEQYF; V: TRBV4-2; J: TRBJ2-7